This T cell receptor beta chain was sequenced for a study of monozygotic twins with inflammatory bowel disease. Total RNA amounting to roughly 3,400 ng went into each TCR library. TCRdb reworked the 5' RACE reads into one entry per CDR3 protein, no DNA. The sample table includes fewer than 550,000 distinct CDR3 sequences. The length of the CDR3 is 14 residues. The germline V gene has CDR1 KGHSH and CDR2 LQKENI. After skipping T cell sorting, the authors isolated total RNA from whole blood. The sequencing input was blood. This sequence originates from a human donor with ulcerative colitis or Crohn's disease, or a healthy co-twin of an affected twin (not recorded which). The rearrangement links TRBV18 to TRBJ1-6. The CDR3 sequence: CASSPSQDNSPLHF.